This record looks at one T cell receptor (beta chain) sequence and its context. Its antigen remains unknown. The sample comes from a study of shared clonotypes between healthy human individuals. Study details: The study used three CD4 naive, three CD4 memory, two CD8 naive and one CD8 memory plate per donor.

Study outcomes and limitations: The study drew on few donors, limiting represented genetic and exposure-history diversity. Among four donors, approximately 5% of naive CD4 clonotypes were found in common.

Original handling: ImmunoSEQ junction-only sequences lacked quality scores, so their filtering differed. The assay was immunoSEQ multiplex PCR, and TCRdb's table has in-frame clones only and misses some. V and J calls plus clone size are reproduced from that table; the DNA served to infer D and trimming. The table includes 2,500,000 or so clones, more than 80% detected once. The source of this sequence is a man between 18 and 29 years old in good health. The sample consisted of naive CD4+ T cells sorted from blood. Documented subset: CD45RA+ positively selected.

CDR3 DNA: TGCGCCAGCAGTTCTGGTATCTCAGGAGGCCGACTCGAAGCTTTCTTT. Translating gives CASSSGISGGRLEAFF. The chain is built from TRBV5-1 and TRBJ1-1; D gene ambiguous. The germline CDR1 and CDR2 sequences are SGHRS and YFSETQ. This CDR3 comprises 16 residues. The V gene lost 5 bases and the J gene lost 8 bases, with 25 bases spanning the gap.